Reported below is one TCR beta chain. The data were obtained in a study of blood T cells in healthy people across ages. The second PCR ran roughly 6 to 11 cycles with a sample-barcoded 5' primer and J-beta primers. Each CDR3 protein gets one entry after TCRdb re-called the 5' RACE reads with MiXCR. The sample yields 750,000 to 950,000 distinct CDR3 sequences, roughly 26% seen once. V was trimmed by 3 bases and J by 2 bases, leaving 5 bases between them. From germline, CDR1 is SQVTM and CDR2 ANQGSEA. This CDR3 has 13 residues. The same sample was also used in a study of T cells of mothers and their children.

The V call is TRBV29-1, the J call TRBJ2-6; D is unresolved. The TCR comes from a boy between 10 and 17 years old in good health. The sequenced material came from blood. The CDR3 region is CSVEKAGANVLTF. CDR3 DNA sequence: TGCAGCGTTGAGAAGGCTGGGGCCAACGTCCTGACTTTC. Complete variable domain (other parts from reference TRBV29-1 and TRBJ2-6): SAVISQKPSRDICQRGTSLTIQCQVDSQVTMMFWYRQQPGQSLTLIATANQGSEATYESGFVIDKFPISRPNLTFSTLTVSNMSPEDSSIYLCSVEKAGANVLTFGAGSRLTVL.